This TCR beta chain is drawn from a study of shared clonotypes between healthy human individuals. The run depth of the assay was deep. Sorted subsets were amplified in replicate PCRs using 200 to 250 ng DNA, some 31,000 T cell genomes. The table came from immunoSEQ multiplex PCR; TCRdb's copy has only in-frame clones and leaves some out. The sample includes approximately 1,000,000 clones, 75% to 80% seen only once; the top ten take more than 0.45%. The length of the CDR3 is 16 residues. The V end lost 5 bases, the J end lost 3 bases, and 18 bases lay between the germline ends. The germline V gene encodes CDR1 MNHEY and CDR2 SMNVEV (reference sequence). Details on this clone: No antigen is known for it.

General observations from the study: A generally larger estimated richness was seen in naive subsets than in memory subsets. Generation probabilities were higher for clonotypes shared across all four sorted-subset donors than for unshared ones.

The clonotype comes from a man aged 18 to 30 in good health. Some clones in this sample may be carry-over from other donors' samples. The V and J genes are TRBV27 and TRBJ2-3; TRBD1 might be the D (5 bases). The sequencing input was memory CD4+ T cells from PBMCs. Subset specified: CD45RA-negative fraction. Here the CDR3 reads CASSPRWGLGTDTQYF. The CDR3 coding sequence is TGTGCCAGCAGTCCGCGATGGGGCCTAGGGACAGATACGCAGTATTTT.